Detailed here is one T cell receptor (beta chain). This sample stems from a study of blood T cell repertoires in COVID-19. The protocol was immunoSEQ multiplex PCR, while the TCRdb copy is restricted to in-frame clones and leaves out a portion. The sample lists 150,000 to 200,000 clones, approximately 85% occurring once. The CDR3 loop spans 14 amino acids. Germline V gives CDR1 MNHEY, CDR2 SVGAGI. The trim removed 5 bases at V and 4 bases at J, leaving 4 bases unmatched. This receptor was taken from a man in his forties or fifties with acute or convalescent COVID-19. The chain recombines TRBV6-5 with TRBJ2-1; 8 nucleotides align to TRBD2. The specimen was peripheral blood. CDR3 amino acids: CASSTGLDYNEQFF. CDR3 DNA sequence: TGTGCCAGCAGTACGGGACTAGATTACAATGAGCAGTTCTTC.